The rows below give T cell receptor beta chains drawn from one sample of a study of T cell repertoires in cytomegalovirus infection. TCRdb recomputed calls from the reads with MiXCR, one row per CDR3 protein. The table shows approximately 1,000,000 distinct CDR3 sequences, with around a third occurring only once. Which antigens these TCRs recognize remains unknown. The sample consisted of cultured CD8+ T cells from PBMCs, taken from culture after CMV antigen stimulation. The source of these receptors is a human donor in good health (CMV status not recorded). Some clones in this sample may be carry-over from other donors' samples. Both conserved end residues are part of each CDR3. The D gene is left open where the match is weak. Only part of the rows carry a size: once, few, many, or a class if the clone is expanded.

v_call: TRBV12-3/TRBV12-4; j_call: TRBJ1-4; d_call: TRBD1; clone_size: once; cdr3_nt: TGTGCCAGCACGCACATCAGAGACAGGGTTGAGTTCGGAAAACTGTTTTTT; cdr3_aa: CASTHIRDRVEFGKLFF
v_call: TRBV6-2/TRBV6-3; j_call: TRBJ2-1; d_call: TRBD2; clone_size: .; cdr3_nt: TGTGCCAGCAGTTACCGAAGGACTAGCGGGGGCCCGAATACCTACAATGAGCAGTTCTTC; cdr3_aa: CASSYRRTSGGPNTYNEQFF
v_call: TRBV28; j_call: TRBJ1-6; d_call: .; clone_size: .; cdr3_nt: TGTGCCAGCAGTTTTAGGGGGGCATGGTCACCCCTCCACTTT; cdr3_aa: CASSFRGAWSPLHF
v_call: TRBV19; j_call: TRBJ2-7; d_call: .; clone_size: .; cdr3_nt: TGTGCCAGTAGTTTGACACAACTCTTCTACGAGCAGTACTTC; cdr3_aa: CASSLTQLFYEQYF
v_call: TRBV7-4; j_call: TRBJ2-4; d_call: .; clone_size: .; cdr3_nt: TGTGCCAGTTTCAGGGGAAACATTCAGTACTTC; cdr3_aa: CASFRGNIQYF
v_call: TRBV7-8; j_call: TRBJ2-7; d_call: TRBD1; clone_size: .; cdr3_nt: TGTGCCAGCAGCTTAGCCACCAACAGGGGGCGCGAGAACGAGCAGTACTTC; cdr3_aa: CASSLATNRGRENEQYF
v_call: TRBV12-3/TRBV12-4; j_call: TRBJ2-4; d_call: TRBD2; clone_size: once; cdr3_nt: TGTGCCAGCGTGGCGTCGGGGGGGGTTCAGTACTTC; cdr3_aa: CASVASGGVQYF
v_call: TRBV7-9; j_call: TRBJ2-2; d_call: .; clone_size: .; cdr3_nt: TGTGCCAGCAGCTTACCACTACACGCCGGGGAGCTGTTTTTT; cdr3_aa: CASSLPLHAGELFF
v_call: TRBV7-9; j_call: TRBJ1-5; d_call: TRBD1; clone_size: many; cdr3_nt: TGTGCCAGCTCGACAGGGGACAATCAGCCCCAGCATTTT; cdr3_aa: CASSTGDNQPQHF
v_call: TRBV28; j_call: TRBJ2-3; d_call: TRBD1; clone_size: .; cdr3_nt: TGTGCCAGCACCCCAGGACAGGGGGAAGATAATACGCAGTATTTT; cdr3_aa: CASTPGQGEDNTQYF
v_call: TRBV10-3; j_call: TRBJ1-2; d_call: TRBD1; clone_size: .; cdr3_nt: TGTGCCATCAGAGCCTGGGACAGTTTCAAAAACTATGGCTACACCTTC; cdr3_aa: CAIRAWDSFKNYGYTF
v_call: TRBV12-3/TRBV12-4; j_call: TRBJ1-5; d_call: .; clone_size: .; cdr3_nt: TGTGCCAGCAGTTTGAGCGCCCATCAGCCCCAGCATTTT; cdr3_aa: CASSLSAHQPQHF
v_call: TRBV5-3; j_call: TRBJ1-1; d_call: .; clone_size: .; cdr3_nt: TGTGCCAGCGGAACCCGGGGCCAGATGAACACTGAAGCTTTCTTT; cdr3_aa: CASGTRGQMNTEAFF
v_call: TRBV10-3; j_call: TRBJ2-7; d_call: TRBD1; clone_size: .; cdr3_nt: TGTGCCATCAGGAAAGGGACAGGGGAAACCTACGAGCAGTACTTC; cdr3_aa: CAIRKGTGETYEQYF
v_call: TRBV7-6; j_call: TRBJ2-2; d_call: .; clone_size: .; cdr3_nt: TGTACCAGCAGCTTACCAGGTCACCTTAACACCGGGGAGCTGTTTTTT; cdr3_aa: CTSSLPGHLNTGELFF
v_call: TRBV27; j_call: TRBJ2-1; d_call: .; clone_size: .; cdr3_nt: TGTGCCAGCAGCCCCCCCGGGACACCACACGGGAATGAGCAGTTCTTC; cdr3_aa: CASSPPGTPHGNEQFF
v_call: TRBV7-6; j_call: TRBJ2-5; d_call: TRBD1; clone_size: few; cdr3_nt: TGTGCCAGCAGCCCACAGGGGATCCAGACCCAGTACTTC; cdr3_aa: CASSPQGIQTQYF
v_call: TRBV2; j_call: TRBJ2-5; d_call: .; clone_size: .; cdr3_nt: TGTGCCAGCCGAAGATTAGAAGAGGCCCCAGGGACCCAGTACTTC; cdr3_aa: CASRRLEEAPGTQYF
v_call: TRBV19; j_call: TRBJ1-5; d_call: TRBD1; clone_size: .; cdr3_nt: TGTGCCAGTAGTATGGGACAGGGCCAGCCCCAGCATTTT; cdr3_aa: CASSMGQGQPQHF
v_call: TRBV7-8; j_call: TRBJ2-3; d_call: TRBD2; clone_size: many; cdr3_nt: TGTGCCAGCAGCTTAGCGCGGGCAGGGAGGGCAGATACGCAGTATTTT; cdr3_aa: CASSLARAGRADTQYF
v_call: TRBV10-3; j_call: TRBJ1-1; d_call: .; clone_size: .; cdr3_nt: TGTGCCATCGTACAGGCGCTGAACACTGAAGCTTTCTTT; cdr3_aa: CAIVQALNTEAFF
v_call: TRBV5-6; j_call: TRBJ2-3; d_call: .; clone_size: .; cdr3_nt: TGTGCCAGCAGTTTCGAGCTGGGTACAGATACGCAGTATTTT; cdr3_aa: CASSFELGTDTQYF
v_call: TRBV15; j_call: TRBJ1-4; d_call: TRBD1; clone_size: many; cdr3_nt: TGTGCCACCAGCGGAGACACGTTTGGGGACAGTCGGGAAAAACTGTTTTTT; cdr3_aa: CATSGDTFGDSREKLFF
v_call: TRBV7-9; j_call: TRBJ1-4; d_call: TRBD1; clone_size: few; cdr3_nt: TGTGCCAGCAGCCCTAACAAGGGGGCGGCTAATGAAAAACTGTTTTTT; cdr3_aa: CASSPNKGAANEKLFF
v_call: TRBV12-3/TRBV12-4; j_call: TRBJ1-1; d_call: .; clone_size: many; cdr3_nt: TGTGCCAGCAGGTCCAGGATCGCTGAAGCTTTCTTT; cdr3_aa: CASRSRIAEAFF
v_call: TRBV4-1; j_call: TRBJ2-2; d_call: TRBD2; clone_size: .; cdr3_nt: TGCGCCAGCAGCCAACCATGGACTAGCGGGGATCCGGGGACCGGGGAGCTGTTTTTT; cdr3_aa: CASSQPWTSGDPGTGELFF
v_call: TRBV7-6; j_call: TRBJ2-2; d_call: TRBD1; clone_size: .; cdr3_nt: TGTGCCAGCAAGGGACAGGGTGGCACCGGGGAGCTGTTTTTT; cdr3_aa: CASKGQGGTGELFF
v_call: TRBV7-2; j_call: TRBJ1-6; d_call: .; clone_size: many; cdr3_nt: TGTGCCAGCAGCTTAGGGGCCTCTCTGCCCCCTCGATCACCCCTCCACTTT; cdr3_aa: CASSLGASLPPRSPLHF
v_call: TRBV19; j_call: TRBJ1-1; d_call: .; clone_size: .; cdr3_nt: TGTGCCAGTATCGACCTTGGGGGGGTTGAGACTGAAGCTTTCTTT; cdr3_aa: CASIDLGGVETEAFF
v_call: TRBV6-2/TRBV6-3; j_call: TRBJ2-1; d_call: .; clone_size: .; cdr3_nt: TGTGCCAGCACCCAGACCTCCAGGGCCTACGATGAGCAGTTCTTC; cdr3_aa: CASTQTSRAYDEQFF
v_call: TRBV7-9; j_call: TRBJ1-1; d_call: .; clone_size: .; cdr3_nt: TGTGCCAGCAGCTTAGGTCTTGGTGGACTTGAAGCTTTCTTT; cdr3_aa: CASSLGLGGLEAFF
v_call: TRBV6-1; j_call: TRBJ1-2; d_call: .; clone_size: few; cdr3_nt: TGTGCCAGCAGTGACCTGACGATCGGGGGCTTTGATGGCTACACCTTC; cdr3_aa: CASSDLTIGGFDGYTF
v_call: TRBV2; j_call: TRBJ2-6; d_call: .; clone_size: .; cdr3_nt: TGTGCCAGCTTCGGACCCAGGGGCTCTGGGGCCAACGTCCTGACTTTC; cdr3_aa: CASFGPRGSGANVLTF
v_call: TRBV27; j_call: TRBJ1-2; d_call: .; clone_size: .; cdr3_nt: TGTGCCAGCAGCACGGGGGGCTACAACTATGGCTACACCTTC; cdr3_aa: CASSTGGYNYGYTF
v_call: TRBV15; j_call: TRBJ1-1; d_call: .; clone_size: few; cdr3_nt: TGTGCCACCAACAACCGTGGGGGGGAAGCTTTCTTT; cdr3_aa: CATNNRGGEAFF
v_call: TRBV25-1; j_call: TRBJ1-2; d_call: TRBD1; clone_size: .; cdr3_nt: TGTGCCAGCAGTGTACAGGGGAAGGATGGCTACACCTTC; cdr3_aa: CASSVQGKDGYTF
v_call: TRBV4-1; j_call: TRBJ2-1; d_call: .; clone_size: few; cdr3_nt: TGCGCCAGCAGCCCATTCACGGTCGCGTATAGCTCCTACAATGAGCAGTTCTTC; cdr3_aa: CASSPFTVAYSSYNEQFF
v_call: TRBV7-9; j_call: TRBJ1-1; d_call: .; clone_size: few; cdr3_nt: TGTGCCAGCAGCCCCGGGAGGTTCCCCATGAACACTGAAGCTTTCTTT; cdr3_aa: CASSPGRFPMNTEAFF
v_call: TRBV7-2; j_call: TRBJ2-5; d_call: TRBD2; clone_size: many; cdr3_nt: TGTGCCAGCAGCATGGGACTAGCGGGGGAGACCCAGTACTTC; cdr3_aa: CASSMGLAGETQYF
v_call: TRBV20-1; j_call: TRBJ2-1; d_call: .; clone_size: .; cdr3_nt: TGCAGTGCTCGCCATGACACAACCAATGAGCAGTTCTTC; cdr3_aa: CSARHDTTNEQFF
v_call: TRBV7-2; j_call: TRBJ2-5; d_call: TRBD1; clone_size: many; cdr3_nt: TGTGCCAGCAGCTCCAACGGACAGGGACTGTGGGAGACCCAGTACTTC; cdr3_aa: CASSSNGQGLWETQYF
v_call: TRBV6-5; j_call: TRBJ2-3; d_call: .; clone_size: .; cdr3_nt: TGTGCCAGCGGGAGTAGCGTCGCAGATACGCAGTATTTT; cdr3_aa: CASGSSVADTQYF
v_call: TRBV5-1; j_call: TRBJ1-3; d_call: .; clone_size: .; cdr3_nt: TGCGCCAGCAGCTTGTCTCCGGACAGACCTGGAAACACCATATATTTT; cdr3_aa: CASSLSPDRPGNTIYF
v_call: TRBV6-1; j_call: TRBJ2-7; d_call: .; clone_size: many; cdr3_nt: TGTGCCAGCAGTGAAGGAAGGGGCGCCTCCTACGAGCAGTACTTC; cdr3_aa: CASSEGRGASYEQYF
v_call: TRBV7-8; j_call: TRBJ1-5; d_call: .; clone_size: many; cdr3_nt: TGTGCCAGCAGCGGAGGGGCCAATCAGCCCCAGCATTTT; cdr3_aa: CASSGGANQPQHF
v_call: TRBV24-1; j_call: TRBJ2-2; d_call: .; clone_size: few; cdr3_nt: TGTGCCACACGGGGGCGAGACAGGGACACCGGGGAGCTGTTTTTT; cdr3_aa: CATRGRDRDTGELFF
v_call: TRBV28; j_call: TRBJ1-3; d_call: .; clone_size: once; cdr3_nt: TGTGCCAGCAGTCCTCCGACGGCTGGAAACACCATATATTTT; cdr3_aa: CASSPPTAGNTIYF
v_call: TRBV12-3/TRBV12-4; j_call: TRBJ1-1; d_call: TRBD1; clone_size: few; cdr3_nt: TGTGCCAGCAGTTTCCAAACCAGGGGGGCCACTGAAGCTTTCTTT; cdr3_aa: CASSFQTRGATEAFF
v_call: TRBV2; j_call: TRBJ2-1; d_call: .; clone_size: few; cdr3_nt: TGTGCCAGCAGTGAAGGAGTCGGGTTTCCTAACAATGAGCAGTTCTTC; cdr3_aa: CASSEGVGFPNNEQFF
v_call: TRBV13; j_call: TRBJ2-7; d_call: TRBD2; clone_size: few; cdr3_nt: TGTGCCAGCAGCATGGCGGGGGAGAACTACGAGCAGTACTTC; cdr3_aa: CASSMAGENYEQYF
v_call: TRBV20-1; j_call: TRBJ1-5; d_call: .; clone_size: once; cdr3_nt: TGCAGTGCTCACCTCAGGGGTCAGCCCCAGCATTTT; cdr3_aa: CSAHLRGQPQHF
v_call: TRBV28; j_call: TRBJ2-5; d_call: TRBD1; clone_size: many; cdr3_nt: TGTGCCAGCACTTCACTACAGGGGCGAGAGACCCAGTACTTC; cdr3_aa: CASTSLQGRETQYF
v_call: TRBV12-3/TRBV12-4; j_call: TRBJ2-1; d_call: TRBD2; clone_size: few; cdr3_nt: TGTGCCAGCAGTTCACAGCGAGCGGGGGGCCCTTCTGAGCAGTTCTTC; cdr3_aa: CASSSQRAGGPSEQFF
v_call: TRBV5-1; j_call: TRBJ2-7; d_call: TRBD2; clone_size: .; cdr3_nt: TGCGCCAGCAGAGAGAGCGGGAGCGAGCAGTACTTC; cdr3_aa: CASRESGSEQYF
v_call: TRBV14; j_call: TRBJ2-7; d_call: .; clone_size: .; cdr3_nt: TGTGCCAGCAGCCTCATTGAGGGTACAAGCACCTACGAGCAGTACTTC; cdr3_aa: CASSLIEGTSTYEQYF
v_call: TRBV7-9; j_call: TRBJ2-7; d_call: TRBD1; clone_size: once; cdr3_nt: TGTGCCAGCAGCTCGCCGGGGGACAGGGCCTACGAGCAGTACTTC; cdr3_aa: CASSSPGDRAYEQYF
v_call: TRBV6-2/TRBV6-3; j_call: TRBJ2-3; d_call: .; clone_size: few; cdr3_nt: TGTGCCAGCAGTGTGGGGGATACGCAGTATTTT; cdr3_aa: CASSVGDTQYF
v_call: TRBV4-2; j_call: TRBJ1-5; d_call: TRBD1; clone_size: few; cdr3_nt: TGTGCCAGCAGCCAAGTAAGCGGGACAGGGACCAATCAGCCCCAGCATTTT; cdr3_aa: CASSQVSGTGTNQPQHF
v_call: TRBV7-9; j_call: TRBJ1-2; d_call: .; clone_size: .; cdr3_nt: TGTGCCAGCAGTGCTTCTAAACTGGTCTATGGCTACACCTTC; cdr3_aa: CASSASKLVYGYTF
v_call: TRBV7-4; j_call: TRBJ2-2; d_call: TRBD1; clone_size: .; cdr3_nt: TGTGCCAGCAGCTCCGGACAGGGTCCCGGGCTGTTTTTT; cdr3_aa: CASSSGQGPGLFF